Below are 26 T cell receptor beta chains sequenced from a single sample in a study of Ad26.COV2.S vaccination and SARS-CoV-2 variants (dated by TCRdb to the early 2020s). Receptor libraries were prepared by the immunoSEQ multiplex PCR assay. What TCRdb holds here is the immuneACCESS table cut down to in-frame rearrangements. Part of the clones is not present; checked against another copy, under half of the missing clones reflect an unresolved V gene, and the others are unexplained. Recorded for this sample are about 430,000 clones; around 90% of them occurred a single time. Of the sample, less than 15% is held by the ten largest clones. This specimen's treatment or condition label, interpreted: 15 to 20 received Ad26.COV2.S at low or high dose, single or two shots; about 5 received placebo; per-sample allocation not given. For vaccine and placebo recipients, the sequenced repertoires came from samples collected on day 63 after the first injection.

The sample was peripheral blood, taken in a trial of Ad26.COV2.S vaccine versus placebo. The receptors were sampled from a person between 18 and 59 years old who received the Ad26.COV2.S COVID-19 vaccine or a placebo.

V gene TRBV5-4 combines with J gene TRBJ2-2; the D gene is possibly TRBD1 (6 bases). CDR1 and CDR2 from the germline V gene are SGHNT and YYREEE (reference sequence). V lost 5 bases and J lost 4, with 12 bases in between. This CDR3 contains 14 residues. The CDR3 loop reads CASSTPGVTGELFF. Here the CDR3 DNA reads TGTGCCAGCAGTACACCAGGGGTCACCGGGGAGCTGTTTTTT.

The V and J genes are TRBV13 and TRBJ2-3, with 8 bases fitting TRBD2. Per the germline V gene, CDR1 is PRHDT and CDR2 is FYEKMQ (reference sequence). Trimming removed 4 bases from V and 3 bases from J; junction bases left unmatched: 9. CDR3 size: 16 residues. The CDR3 is CASSSHISGATDTQYF. DNA of the CDR3: TGTGCCAGCAGCTCGCATATTAGCGGGGCAACAGATACGCAGTATTTT.

The chain couples TRBV7-2 to TRBJ1-3; the D is unclear. CDR3 size: 17 residues. V gave up 5 bases and J gave up 0 bases, with 17 bases separating them. The germline V gene has CDR1 SGHTA and CDR2 FQGNSA. CDR3 in amino acids: CASSTRGPVSSGNTIYF. The CDR3 DNA reads as TGTGCCAGCAGCACCCGGGGTCCCGTAAGCTCTGGAAACACCATATATTTT.

The chain combines TRBV14 with TRBJ2-5; D is uncertain. V gave up 1 base and J gave up 5 bases, with 11 bases separating them. This CDR3 comprises 14 residues. CDR1 is SGHDN, CDR2 FVKESK, per germline. CDR3 bases: TGTGCCAGCAGCCAAGTAGCATCCGGGGAGACCCAGTACTTC. Protein product: CASSQVASGETQYF.

The chain links TRBV7-6 to TRBJ2-2; tentatively, D is TRBD1 (7 bases). The CDR3 length is 16 residues. V was trimmed by 4 bases and J by 4 bases, leaving 16 bases between them. The germline V gene has CDR1 SGHVS and CDR2 FNYEAQ. The CDR3 sequence: CASSSQGDGSTGELFF. CDR3 coding DNA: TGTGCCAGCAGCTCCCAGGGGGACGGGAGCACCGGGGAGCTGTTTTTT.

The CDR3, as DNA: TGTGCCAGCACCTTGGGGATAGCGGGAGCAAAGTCGGAGACCCAGTACTTC. Protein sequence: CASTLGIAGAKSETQYF. The J gene is TRBJ2-5, the V gene TRBV28; 9 bases line up with TRBD2. Germline assignment: CDR1 MDHEN and CDR2 SYDVKM. V was clipped by 7 bases and J by 5 bases; unmatched bases: 17. The CDR3 loop spans 17 amino acids.

This chain connects TRBV12-3 or TRBV12-4 to TRBJ2-3, with D hard to call. The CDR3 spans 11 residues. The V end lost 7 bases, the J end lost 1 base, and 3 bases lay between the germline ends. CDR3 loop: CASTGTDTQYF. In DNA form, the CDR3 reads TGTGCCAGCACTGGCACAGATACGCAGTATTTT.

The chain has TRBV11-1 and TRBJ2-7; 12 bases match TRBD1. The J segment lost 5 bases and the V segment lost 1 base, leaving 3 bases of the junction unmatched. Germline CDR1 reads SGHAT; CDR2 reads FQDESV (reference sequence). This CDR3 has 15 amino acids. CDR3 protein: CASSLVGTGGNEQYF. The CDR3 region has the DNA TGTGCCAGCAGCTTAGTTGGGACAGGGGGCAACGAGCAGTACTTC. The full variable domain, in which reference TRBV11-1 and TRBJ2-7 provide the parts outside the CDR3, is EAEVAQSPRYKITEKSQAVAFWCDPISGHATLYWYRQILGQGPELLVQFQDESVVDDSQLPKDRFSAERLKGVDSTLKIQPAELGDSAMYLCASSLVGTGGNEQYFGPGTRLTVT.

The V gene is TRBV10-1, the J gene TRBJ2-5; weak D call: TRBD2 (6 bases). The CDR3 has 14 amino acids. CDR1 and CDR2 from the germline V gene are WNHNN and SYGVQD (reference sequence). The germline V and J ends were trimmed by 4 bases and 3 bases, with 12 bases remaining between them. CDR3 amino acids: CASSAKGLEETQYF. CDR3 sequence (DNA): TGCGCCAGCAGTGCAAAGGGACTCGAAGAGACCCAGTACTTC.

The chain joins TRBV4-3 to TRBJ2-7; D unresolved. The CDR3 spans 15 residues. Germline CDR1 is LGHNA and CDR2 is YSLEER. V was shortened by 0 bases and J by 3 bases, with 12 bases between the two germline ends. CDR3 residues: CASSQDTEIGYEQYF. CDR3 sequence (DNA): TGCGCCAGCAGCCAAGATACAGAAATAGGCTACGAGCAGTACTTC.

The chain carries TRBV6-1 and TRBJ1-5; D remains ambiguous. This CDR3 is built from 14 residues. From germline, CDR1 is MNHNS and CDR2 SASEGT. Trimming left V 2 bases short and J 7 bases short, with 12 bases between. CDR3 protein: CASSELGSGQPQHF. The CDR3 coding sequence is TGTGCCAGCAGTGAACTGGGGTCTGGCCAGCCCCAGCATTTT.

This clone has only one observation. The genes are TRBV5-1 and TRBJ2-5; TRBD1 agrees at 9 bases. Unmatched junction bases numbered 9, after V lost 4 bases and J lost 5 bases. CDR3 length equals 15 residues. Germline CDR1 and CDR2: SGHRS and YFSETQ. CDR3 sequence reads: CASSPRTGVGETQYF. The CDR3, as DNA: TGCGCCAGCAGCCCCCGGACAGGGGTAGGCGAGACCCAGTACTTC.

This chain joins TRBV14 and TRBJ2-2; D gene ambiguous. V dropped 1 base and J dropped 0 bases, with 12 bases sitting between them. The germline CDR1 and CDR2 sequences are SGHDN and FVKESK. This CDR3 is 17 amino acids long. CDR3 in amino acids: CASSQAEWKTNTGELFF. The CDR3, as DNA: TGTGCCAGCAGCCAAGCTGAGTGGAAAACGAACACCGGGGAGCTGTTTTTT.

The chain recombines TRBV9 with TRBJ2-3; D is unresolved. Germline CDR1 reads SGDLS; CDR2 reads YYNGEE. Trimming shortened V by 0 bases and J by 2 bases, and 10 bases separated the two germline ends. The CDR3 sequence is 15 residues long. The CDR3 DNA reads as TGTGCCAGCAGCGTAGGAGTAGACTTCACAGATACGCAGTATTTT. Its protein is CASSVGVDFTDTQYF.

This clone was found a few times. The chain is built from TRBV25-1 and TRBJ1-6; D is unclear. Per the germline V gene, CDR1 is MGHDK and CDR2 is SYGVNS. Trimming removed 2 bases from V and 7 bases from J, with 9 bases in between. This CDR3 has 14 amino acids. CDR3 region: CASSEVLGNSPLHF. The CDR3 DNA follows: TGTGCCAGCAGTGAAGTTCTGGGCAATTCACCCCTCCACTTT.

The rearrangement uses TRBV28 and TRBJ2-3; no firm D call. Per the germline V gene, CDR1 is MDHEN and CDR2 is SYDVKM. The ends were cut back, 5 bases at V and 0 bases at J, with 15 bases in the middle. This CDR3 has 16 amino acids. In DNA, the CDR3 is TGTGCCAGCAGTACCCCGATCACCTTTAGCACAGATACGCAGTATTTT. Translation gives CASSTPITFSTDTQYF. Looking up the rest from reference TRBV28 and TRBJ2-3 gives the full variable domain: DVKVTQSSRYLVKRTGEKVFLECVQDMDHENMFWYRQDPGLGLRLIYFSYDVKMKEKGDIPEGYSVSREKKERFSLILESASTNQTSMYLCASSTPITFSTDTQYFGPGTRLTVL.

This chain connects TRBV25-1 to TRBJ2-5, with a weak D call TRBD2 (7 bases). Germline assignment: CDR1 MGHDK and CDR2 SYGVNS. This CDR3 contains 15 residues. Trimming cost V 7 bases and J 2 bases, with 17 bases left between them. The CDR3 region has the DNA TGTGCCAGCAAATTGGGAGGGGGAACTCAAGAGACCCAGTACTTC. The encoded protein is CASKLGGGTQETQYF.

This chain joins TRBV11-2 and TRBJ2-7, with a tentative D call TRBD1 (5 bases). This CDR3 is built from 14 residues. Germline V CDR1 and CDR2: SGHAT, FQNNGV. Trimming removed 2 bases at V and 5 bases at J, with 13 bases between. The CDR3 bases are TGTGCCAGCAGCTTATTCCCAGGGAACGACGAGCAGTACTTC. Protein: CASSLFPGNDEQYF.

V is TRBV11-3 and J is TRBJ2-1; 8 bases fit TRBD2. Germline V gene sequence: CDR1 SGHNT, CDR2 YENEEA. V dropped 1 base and J dropped 3; count of bases not matched to a gene: 8. This CDR3 is built from 17 residues. CDR3 amino acids: CASSLGGLAGHYNEQFF. In nucleotides, the CDR3 is TGTGCCAGCAGCTTAGGAGGCCTAGCGGGTCACTACAATGAGCAGTTCTTC.

The chain couples TRBV19 to TRBJ1-5, with D possibly matching TRBD1 (6 bases). The CDR3 spans 16 residues. Trimming removed 4 bases from V and 7 bases from J, with 20 bases in between. CDR1 and CDR2 (germline): LNHDA, SQIVND (reference sequence). The CDR3 sequence: CASSTILTGLGQPQHF. The CDR3 DNA reads as TGTGCCAGTAGTACGATCTTGACAGGATTGGGGCAGCCCCAGCATTTT.

This clone was seen only once. The CDR3 is CASSQVLLAGALNEQFF. CDR3 DNA sequence: TGCGCCAGCAGCCAAGTCCTACTAGCGGGAGCACTTAATGAGCAGTTCTTC. This chain joins TRBV4-1 and TRBJ2-1; 11 bases align to TRBD2. Trimming cost V 1 base and J 7 bases; bases outside gene matches: 9. Per the germline V gene, CDR1 is MGHRA and CDR2 is YSYEKL. This CDR3 has 17 residues.

This clone was counted a single time. V and J are TRBV3-1 (or the pseudogene TRBV3-2) and TRBJ2-2; TRBD2 matches at 10 bases. The trim removed 2 bases at V and 3 bases at J, leaving 3 bases unmatched. CDR1 and CDR2 (germline): LGHDT, YNNKEL (reference sequence). The CDR3 is made up of 16 amino acids. The CDR3 bases are TGTGCCAGCAGCCAAAGAGCGGGAGGGTACACCGGGGAGCTGTTTTTT. Residues: CASSQRAGGYTGELFF.

The rearrangement links TRBV19 to TRBJ2-5; D gene ambiguous. CDR3 length: 11 amino acids. The V gene lost 6 bases and the J gene lost 1 base, with 3 bases spanning the gap. The germline V gene encodes CDR1 LNHDA and CDR2 SQIVND (reference sequence). The CDR3 region has the DNA TGTGCCAGTAGGTCCCAAGAGACCCAGTACTTC. This sequence encodes CASRSQETQYF.

This clone was counted a single time. The chain employs TRBV5-1 and TRBJ1-4, with a tentative D call TRBD1 (5 bases). Trimming cost V 6 bases and J 2 bases, with 17 bases left between them. The V gene's germline CDR1 is SGHRS and CDR2 YFSETQ. The CDR3 runs 16 residues. CDR3 residues: CASTSRGGMTNEKLFF. The CDR3 DNA reads TGCGCCAGCACCTCCCGGGGGGGTATGACTAATGAAAAACTGTTTTTT.

To note about this clone: Other DNA sequences within the sample encode an identical CDR3. The chain joins TRBV18 to TRBJ2-7; tentatively, D is TRBD1 or TRBD2 (5 bases each). This CDR3 has 14 residues. CDR1 KGHSH and CDR2 LQKENI come from the germline V gene. Trimming left V 3 bases short and J 0 bases short, with 9 bases between. The CDR3 sequence is CASSPGASSYEQYF. The CDR3 DNA reads as TGTGCCAGCTCACCCGGGGCGAGCTCCTACGAGCAGTACTTC.

CDR3 sequence (DNA): TGTGCCAGCAGCTCTATGGAGGGGCAGTACTTC. Its translation is CASSSMEGQYF. The rearrangement joins TRBV5-4 to TRBJ2-7, with TRBD2 as a possible D gene (6 bases). V lost 3 bases and J 9 bases, leaving 10 bases between the germline ends. The CDR3 is 11 amino acids. CDR1 SGHNT and CDR2 YYREEE come from the germline V gene (reference sequence).